The clone carrying this T cell receptor beta chain appeared many times. The antigen remains undetermined. The data belong to a study of T cell repertoires in cytomegalovirus infection. Study information: Recently identified HLA-C-restricted CMV epitopes were among the peptides used. The public TCR beta signatures pointed to both CMV infection and matching HLA type. Study-level results: CMV carriers with the relevant HLA were identified by cumulative public TCR beta family frequency.

The CDR3 covers 15 residues. With 7 bases removed from V and 5 bases from J, the gap between germline ends came to 20 bases. Germline lookup yields CDR1 SGHVS and CDR2 FNYEAQ. TCRdb re-called the reads through MiXCR, storing one row per CDR3 protein. This sample has under 850,000 distinct CDR3 sequences, with around 32% found just once. This receptor was identified in a human donor in good health (CMV status not recorded). Some clones in this sample may be carry-over from other donors' samples. The sequences come from cultured PBMCs, collected from culture after CMV antigen stimulation. The chain recombines TRBV7-6 with TRBJ2-5; no clear D. This chain's CDR3 is CASTPQAVTHETQYF. CDR3 DNA: TGTGCCAGCACCCCTCAAGCAGTCACGCACGAGACCCAGTACTTC.